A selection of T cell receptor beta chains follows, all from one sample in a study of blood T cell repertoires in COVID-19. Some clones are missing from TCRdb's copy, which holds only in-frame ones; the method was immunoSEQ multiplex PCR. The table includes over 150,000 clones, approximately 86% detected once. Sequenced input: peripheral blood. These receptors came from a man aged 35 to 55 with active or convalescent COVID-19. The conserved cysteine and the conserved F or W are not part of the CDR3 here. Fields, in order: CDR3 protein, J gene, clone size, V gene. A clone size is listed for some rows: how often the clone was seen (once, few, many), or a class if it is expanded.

CDR3aa: ASSQDPARGPNLS; j_gene: TRBJ2-7; abundance: once; v_gene: TRBV3-1/TRBV3-2
CDR3aa: ASSVDRAGTSPLH; j_gene: TRBJ1-6; abundance: .; v_gene: TRBV28
CDR3aa: ASTSWGGNTGELF; j_gene: TRBJ2-2; abundance: .; v_gene: TRBV5-4
CDR3aa: ASSITGTGMNTEAF; j_gene: TRBJ1-1; abundance: .; v_gene: TRBV19
CDR3aa: ASSKGVGYT; j_gene: TRBJ1-2; abundance: once; v_gene: TRBV2
CDR3aa: ARSLVASGGAFDTQY; j_gene: TRBJ2-3; abundance: .; v_gene: TRBV7-5
CDR3aa: ASSQVGQGGRETQY; j_gene: TRBJ2-5; abundance: .; v_gene: TRBV4-2
CDR3aa: ASTGGSSYGYT; j_gene: TRBJ1-2; abundance: .; v_gene: TRBV19
CDR3aa: ASSTGGLETQY; j_gene: TRBJ2-5; abundance: .; v_gene: TRBV2
CDR3aa: AWSGQVLGEQF; j_gene: TRBJ2-1; abundance: .; v_gene: TRBV30
CDR3aa: ASSLKTTQETQY; j_gene: TRBJ2-5; abundance: .; v_gene: TRBV4-2
CDR3aa: ASSYIQGYGQPQH; j_gene: TRBJ1-5; abundance: .; v_gene: TRBV6-2/TRBV6-3
CDR3aa: ATSRASDYEQY; j_gene: TRBJ2-7; abundance: .; v_gene: TRBV15
CDR3aa: ASSLVPGPTDTQY; j_gene: TRBJ2-3; abundance: .; v_gene: TRBV5-1
CDR3aa: ASSLGTSGGADTQY; j_gene: TRBJ2-3; abundance: .; v_gene: TRBV7-9
CDR3aa: ATGGTGNNEQF; j_gene: TRBJ2-1; abundance: .; v_gene: TRBV24-1
CDR3aa: ASSEAGAGNTIY; j_gene: TRBJ1-3; abundance: .; v_gene: TRBV2
CDR3aa: ASANRDHSTAKNIQY; j_gene: TRBJ2-4; abundance: .; v_gene: TRBV25-1
CDR3aa: ASSTGTGIYGYT; j_gene: TRBJ1-2; abundance: .; v_gene: TRBV5-1
CDR3aa: ASSSGGVEASPLH; j_gene: TRBJ1-6; abundance: .; v_gene: TRBV5-5